These 7 T cell receptor beta chains came from one sample sequenced in a study of blood T cell repertoires in COVID-19. The assay was immunoSEQ multiplex PCR, and TCRdb's table has in-frame clones only and misses some. The repertoire holds approximately 41,000 clones, with over 75% as singletons. Sequencing was carried out using peripheral blood. Receptors were obtained from a man aged 35 to 55 with active or convalescent COVID-19.

This chain connects TRBV6-1 to TRBJ2-7, with 7 bases identical to TRBD2. The CDR3 extends over 14 amino acids. Losses at the gene ends were 2 bases for V and 3 bases for J; bases not matched to a gene: 4. CDR1 and CDR2 (germline): MNHNS, SASEGT. The CDR3 bases are TGTGCCAGCAGTGAACCAGCGGGGTTCTACGAGCAGTACTTC. It yields the protein CASSEPAGFYEQYF.

The rearrangement joins TRBV25-1 to TRBJ2-3; 9 bases agree with TRBD1. This CDR3 spans 12 amino acids. From germline, CDR1 is MGHDK and CDR2 SYGVNS. Losses at the gene ends were 10 bases for V and 4 bases for J; bases not matched to a gene: 3. DNA for the CDR3: TGTGCCACGTGGACAGGGGCAGATACGCAGTATTTT. It is translated as CATWTGADTQYF.

The chain is built from TRBV27 and TRBJ2-3; D may be TRBD2 (6 bases). In germline, CDR1 is MNHEY, CDR2 SMNVEV (reference sequence). V was clipped by 8 bases and J by 4 bases, with 19 bases between them. This CDR3 region has 15 residues. CDR3 amino acids: CASGRIRGSADTQYF. The DNA of the CDR3 is TGTGCCAGCGGTCGAATTCGGGGGTCGGCAGATACGCAGTATTTT.

This chain connects TRBV28 to TRBJ1-2; no clear D gene. Germline V gene data show CDR1 as MDHEN and CDR2 as SYDVKM. V gave up 3 bases and J gave up 7 bases, with 15 bases separating them. The CDR3 consists of 14 residues. CDR3 sequence (DNA): TGTGCCAGCAGTTTCACCGGTGGGGAGAGTGGCTACACCTTC. Amino acids: CASSFTGGESGYTF.

V and J are TRBV28 and TRBJ2-5; D might be TRBD1 (5 bases). This CDR3 has 15 amino acids. Germline assignment: CDR1 MDHEN and CDR2 SYDVKM. The germline V and J ends were trimmed by 2 bases and 2 bases, with 12 bases remaining between them. Here the CDR3 DNA reads TGTGCCAGCAGTTTACGAACAGGCACTCAAGAGACCCAGTACTTC. It yields the protein CASSLRTGTQETQYF.

The chain is built from TRBV6-5 and TRBJ2-3; tentative D call: TRBD2 (6 bases). Trimming cost V 0 bases and J 14 bases, with 15 bases left between them. Germline lookup yields CDR1 MNHEY and CDR2 SVGAGI. The CDR3 extends over 13 amino acids. CDR3 in amino acids: CASSYSRLVHPYF. In DNA, the CDR3 is TGTGCCAGCAGTTACTCGAGACTAGTCCACCCGTATTTT.

V is TRBV4-1 and J is TRBJ1-4; TRBD1 might be the D (6 bases). The CDR3 has 15 residues. Germline CDR1 is MGHRA and CDR2 is YSYEKL. V lost 1 base and J 7 bases, leaving 13 bases between the germline ends. This chain's CDR3 is CASSQAGGGIEKLFF. The CDR3 bases are TGCGCCAGCAGCCAAGCGGGGGGCGGTATTGAAAAACTGTTTTTT.